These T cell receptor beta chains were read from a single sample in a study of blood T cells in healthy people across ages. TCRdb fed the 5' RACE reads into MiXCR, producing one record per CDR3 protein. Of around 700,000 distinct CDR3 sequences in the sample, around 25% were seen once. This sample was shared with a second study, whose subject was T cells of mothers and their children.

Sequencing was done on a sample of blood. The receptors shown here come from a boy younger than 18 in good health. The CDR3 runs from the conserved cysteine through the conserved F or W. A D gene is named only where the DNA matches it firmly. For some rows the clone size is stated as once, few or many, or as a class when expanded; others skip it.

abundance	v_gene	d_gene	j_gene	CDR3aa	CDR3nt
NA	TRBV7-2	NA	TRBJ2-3	CASSLRRTTDTQYF	TGTGCCAGCAGCTTACGGCGGACCACAGATACGCAGTATTTT
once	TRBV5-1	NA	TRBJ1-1	CASTLTGLEAFF	TGCGCCAGCACCCTAACAGGCCTTGAAGCTTTCTTT
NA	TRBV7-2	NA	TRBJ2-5	CASSPRETQETQYF	TGTGCCAGCAGCCCCCGTGAGACTCAAGAGACCCAGTACTTC
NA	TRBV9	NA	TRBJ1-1	CASSVGQASTEAFF	TGTGCCAGCTCTGTGGGACAAGCGAGCACTGAAGCTTTCTTT
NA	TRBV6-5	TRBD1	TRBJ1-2	CASSYAGTGSNYGYTF	TGTGCCAGCAGTTACGCCGGGACAGGATCAAACTATGGCTACACCTTC
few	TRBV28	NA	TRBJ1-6	CASRGGTKNSPLHF	TGTGCCAGCAGAGGAGGGACAAAAAATTCACCCCTCCACTTT
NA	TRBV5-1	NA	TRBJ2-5	CASSNRRQSLQETQYF	TGCGCCAGCAGCAACCGTCGGCAGAGCCTCCAAGAGACCCAGTACTTC
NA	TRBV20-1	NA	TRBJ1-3	CSARPILYSGNTIYF	TGCAGTGCTAGACCCATACTTTACTCTGGAAACACCATATATTTT
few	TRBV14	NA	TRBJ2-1	CASRKGGGRNEQFF	TGTGCCAGCAGGAAGGGGGGGGGGCGAAATGAGCAGTTCTTC
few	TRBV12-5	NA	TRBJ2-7	CASGGLAYEQYF	TGTGCTAGTGGGGGTCTGGCATACGAGCAGTACTTC
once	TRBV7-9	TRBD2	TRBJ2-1	CASSSRIAGYNEQFF	TGTGCCAGCAGCTCCCGGATAGCGGGGTACAATGAGCAGTTCTTC
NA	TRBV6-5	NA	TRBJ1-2	CASSYSETSGYGYTF	TGTGCCAGCAGTTACTCCGAGACCTCGGGCTATGGCTACACCTTC
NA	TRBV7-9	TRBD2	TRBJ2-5	CASSQMTSSFGETQYF	TGTGCCAGCAGCCAGATGACTAGCTCCTTTGGAGAGACCCAGTACTTC
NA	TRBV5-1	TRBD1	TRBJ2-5	CASSLDTGEETQYF	TGCGCCAGCAGCTTGGATACAGGGGAAGAGACCCAGTACTTC
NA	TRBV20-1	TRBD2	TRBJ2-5	CSGTSGGKETQYF	TGCAGTGGCACTAGCGGGGGAAAAGAGACCCAGTACTTC
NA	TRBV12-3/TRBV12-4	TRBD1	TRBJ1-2	CASSPRPDRTANYGYTF	TGTGCCAGCAGTCCCCGCCCGGACAGGACAGCTAACTATGGCTACACCTTC
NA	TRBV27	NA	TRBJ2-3	CASSRVGTDTQYF	TGTGCCAGCAGTAGGGTAGGGACAGATACGCAGTATTTT
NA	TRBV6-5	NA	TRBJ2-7	CASRGRQDPYEQYF	TGTGCCAGCAGGGGTCGACAGGACCCCTACGAGCAGTACTTC
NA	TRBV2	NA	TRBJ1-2	CASRVDSYGYTF	TGTGCCAGCAGAGTCGACAGCTATGGCTACACCTTC